This T cell receptor beta chain derives from a study of blood T cell repertoires in COVID-19. The trim removed 6 bases at V and 4 bases at J, leaving 4 bases unmatched. The CDR3 consists of 14 residues. Germline assignment: CDR1 MNHEY and CDR2 SVGAGI. Source study methods: Reference gene primer amplification yielded estimated nucleated cell counts. Profiled with immunoSEQ multiplex PCR; TCRdb holds only in-frame clones, not every one. V, J and clone size are those of that table, while D and trimming were read from the DNA. Of roughly 350,000 clones detected, 85% appear once; the ten largest clones hold 3.6%.

The receptor comes from a woman aged 18-35 years with acute or convalescent COVID-19. Sequenced: peripheral blood. The chain joins TRBV6-5 to TRBJ2-2; 8 positions agree with TRBD1. CDR3 residues: CASRKQGGTGELFF. The CDR3 bases are TGTGCCAGCAGAAAACAGGGGGGCACCGGGGAGCTGTTTTTT.